This TCR beta chain came from a study of identical twins. MiXCR was run by TCRdb on the 5' RACE reads, yielding one entry per CDR3 protein. The sample yields 1.5 million to 2 million distinct CDR3 sequences, about 32% seen once. Trimming at V came to 0 bases and at J to 4 bases, leaving 6 bases not matched to a gene. Per the germline V gene, CDR1 is SGDLS and CDR2 is YYNGEE. The CDR3 length is 16 residues. The sequence was obtained from a newborn girl in good health. Material: cord blood. This rearrangement joins TRBV9 to TRBJ2-5; 10 bases line up with TRBD2. CDR3: CASSVVAGGGSETQYF. The DNA of the CDR3 is TGTGCCAGCAGCGTAGTAGCGGGAGGAGGGTCAGAGACCCAGTACTTC.